This passage covers 32 T cell receptor beta chains from one sample sequenced in a study of radiation and T cells in renal cell carcinoma. Only in-frame clones appear in the TCRdb table, and some are missing; sequencing was by immunoSEQ multiplex PCR. The sample shows about 140,000 clones, 70% to 90% of them seen only once. Regarding time point: baseline pretreatment blood. The treatment denotes: 15 Gy SBRT to primary tumor, nephrectomy 4 weeks later. The material was blood, obtained from a patient whose treatment included radiotherapy and nephrectomy. The receptors stem from a woman aged 45 to 65 with renal cell carcinoma.

CDR3 protein: CASSPLTEQFF. The DNA for the CDR3 is TGTGCCAGCAGCCCTCTTACTGAGCAGTTCTTC. The V gene is TRBV7-2, the J gene TRBJ2-1, with no clear D. The V gene's germline CDR1 is SGHTA and CDR2 FQGNSA. The CDR3 spans 11 residues. V was shortened by 5 bases and J by 9 bases, with 8 bases between the two germline ends.

This chain joins TRBV9 and TRBJ2-7, with 8 bases that match TRBD2. CDR1 SGDLS and CDR2 YYNGEE come from the germline V gene. V trimming: 0 bases; J trimming: 4 bases; junction bases outside the gene matches: 6. The CDR3 covers 15 residues. The DNA of the CDR3 is TGTGCCAGCAGCGTAGTGGCTAGCGGGCCTTACGAGCAGTACTTC. Protein product: CASSVVASGPYEQYF.

The genes are TRBV15 and TRBJ2-6; D remains unclear. Trimming took off 0 bases at V and 2 bases at J, with 5 bases between the two ends. From germline, CDR1 is LNHNV and CDR2 YYDKDF (reference sequence). The CDR3 runs 15 residues. The CDR3 bases are TGTGCCACCAGCAGAGAGGGTGCTGGGGCCAACGTCCTGACTTTC. It is translated as CATSREGAGANVLTF.

This clone was picked up one time. The genes are TRBV4-3 and TRBJ2-2, with a weak D call TRBD2 (6 bases). V lost 4 bases and J 3 bases, leaving 9 bases between the germline ends. The CDR3 has 14 residues. The V gene's germline CDR1 is LGHNA and CDR2 YSLEER. The CDR3 here is CASSPTSYTGELFF. CDR3 bases: TGCGCCAGCAGCCCAACTAGCTACACCGGGGAGCTGTTTTTT.

The V gene is TRBV5-1, the J gene TRBJ2-1, with a tentative D call TRBD2 (6 bases). Germline-derived CDR1 and CDR2 are SGHRS and YFSETQ. Trimming left V 7 bases short and J 2 bases short, with 16 bases between. The CDR3 sequence is 15 residues long. The CDR3 spells CASQLDWRAYNEQFF. As DNA, the CDR3 is TGCGCCAGCCAACTGGACTGGAGGGCCTACAATGAGCAGTTCTTC.

The V and J genes are TRBV29-1 and TRBJ1-2; the D gene is possibly TRBD1 (5 bases). The V and J ends lost 0 bases and 7 bases respectively, with 12 bases between them. Germline loops: CDR1 SQVTM, CDR2 ANQGSEA. This CDR3 contains 13 residues. The DNA for the CDR3 is TGCAGCGTTGAAGACCCCAGGGAAACTGGCTACACCTTC. Translating gives CSVEDPRETGYTF.

The chain is built from TRBV12-1 and TRBJ1-5; the D segment call TRBD1 is taken from the table without a DNA check. TRBV12-1 is a pseudogene segment. CDR3 length: 16 amino acids. The CDR3 sequence is CASSSVRTGDNQPQHF. CDR3 sequence (DNA): TGTGCCAGCAGCTCGGTTAGGACAGGGGACAATCAGCCCCAGCATTTT.

This chain uses TRBV7-2 with TRBJ1-2; D not certain. The V gene's germline CDR1 is SGHTA and CDR2 FQGNSA. V was clipped by 5 bases and J by 8 bases, with 12 bases between them. The CDR3 runs to 12 residues. CDR3 DNA: TGTGCCAGCAGCGGAATCGCGGACGGCTACACCTTC. The encoded protein is CASSGIADGYTF.

This chain joins TRBV9 and TRBJ2-5; TRBD2 matches 14 bases. Germline trimming cut 3 bases from V and 5 bases from J; bases unmatched to any gene: 6. CDR1 and CDR2 (germline): SGDLS, YYNGEE. The length of the CDR3 is 16 residues. The CDR3, as DNA: TGTGCCAGCAGCGACACGACTAGCGGGGGGGCCGAGACCCAGTACTTC. It codes for CASSDTTSGGAETQYF.

As DNA, the CDR3 is TGTGCCAGCAGCTTAGAGAGTTTGGGGGGTTTCGGCTACACCTTC. Its protein is CASSLESLGGFGYTF. The V call is TRBV7-8, the J call TRBJ1-2, with D perhaps TRBD1 (5 bases). V was trimmed by 1 base and J by 8 bases, leaving 17 bases between them. Germline V gene data show CDR1 as SGHVS and CDR2 as FQNEAQ. CDR3 size: 15 residues.

The V gene is TRBV5-1, the J gene TRBJ1-1; D gene uncertain. V was cut by 0 bases and J by 7 bases, with 4 bases left in between. Germline CDR1 SGHRS, CDR2 YFSETQ. The CDR3 contains 11 residues. The CDR3 reads CASSLGGEAFF. The CDR3 DNA reads as TGCGCCAGCAGCTTGGGGGGTGAAGCTTTCTTT.

The chain employs TRBV7-9 and TRBJ1-2; 9 positions match TRBD1. The CDR3 contains 14 residues. Per the germline V gene, CDR1 is SEHNR and CDR2 is FQNEAQ (reference sequence). V shed 1 base, J shed 6 bases, and the junction held 3 bases outside the gene matches. This CDR3 reads CASSLGDREDGYTF. CDR3 DNA: TGTGCCAGCAGCTTAGGGGACAGGGAGGATGGCTACACCTTC. Full variable domain (outside the CDR3, taken from reference TRBV7-9 and TRBJ1-2): DTGVSQNPRHKITKRGQNVTFRCDPISEHNRLYWYRQTLGQGPEFLTYFQNEAQLEKSRLLSDRFSAERPKGSFSTLEIQRTEQGDSAMYLCASSLGDREDGYTFGSGTRLTVV.

This clone turned up a few times. The rearrangement joins TRBV5-4 to TRBJ2-3, with TRBD1 matching over 7 bases. The CDR3 runs to 13 residues. After removal of 4 bases from V and 4 bases from J, the junction contained 3 bases not matched to a gene. Germline CDR1 SGHNT, CDR2 YYREEE (reference sequence). CDR3 region: CASSRTGSDTQYF. The CDR3 region has the DNA TGTGCCAGCAGCAGGACAGGTTCAGATACGCAGTATTTT.

This rearrangement joins TRBV5-1 to TRBJ2-7; D ambiguous. Trimming cost V 0 bases and J 3 bases, with 10 bases left between them. The CDR3 consists of 14 residues. CDR1 SGHRS and CDR2 YFSETQ come from the germline V gene. CDR3 loop: CASSLEGKGYEQYF. The CDR3 coding sequence is TGCGCCAGCAGCTTGGAAGGTAAAGGCTACGAGCAGTACTTC.

The chain couples TRBV29-1 to TRBJ1-2, with TRBD1 as a possible D gene (6 bases). Trimming took 7 bases from V and 3 from J, leaving 12 bases between them. This CDR3 is built from 12 residues. CDR1 is SQVTM and CDR2 is ANQGSEA in the germline V gene. CDR3 loop: CSGFGQYYGYTF. CDR3 in DNA: TGCAGCGGGTTTGGACAGTACTATGGCTACACCTTC. Using reference TRBV29-1 and TRBJ1-2 for the parts outside the CDR3, the full variable domain is SAVISQKPSRDICQRGTSLTIQCQVDSQVTMMFWYRQQPGQSLTLIATANQGSEATYESGFVIDKFPISRPNLTFSTLTVSNMSPEDSSIYLCSGFGQYYGYTFGSGTRLTVV.

This clone was seen more than once but under ten times. This sequence joins TRBV19 and TRBJ2-1; the match to TRBD2 covers 8 bases. Germline V CDR1 and CDR2: LNHDA, SQIVND (reference sequence). V shed 7 bases, J shed 3 bases, and the junction held 8 bases outside the gene matches. The CDR3 totals 15 residues. The CDR3 sequence is CASTLSGEGYNEQFF. CDR3 in DNA: TGTGCCAGTACCCTTAGCGGGGAAGGCTACAATGAGCAGTTCTTC.

This chain links TRBV6-1 with TRBJ2-7, with 9 bases that match TRBD1. The CDR3 is 17 amino acids. After removal of 4 bases from V and 0 bases from J, the junction contained 10 bases not matched to a gene. From germline, CDR1 is MNHNS and CDR2 SASEGT. CDR3 bases: TGTGCCAGCAGTGTATTGGCGGGACAGGGATTCTCCTACGAGCAGTACTTC. This codes for CASSVLAGQGFSYEQYF.

The chain uses TRBV6-5 and TRBJ1-1; D is perhaps TRBD1 (5 bases). CDR3 length: 14 amino acids. CDR1 and CDR2 (germline): MNHEY, SVGAGI. V lost 6 bases and J 1 base, leaving 12 bases between the germline ends. The CDR3 nucleotides read TGTGCCAGCAGCTCGCAGGGTGGGAACACTGAAGCTTTCTTT. Translated: CASSSQGGNTEAFF.

This CDR3 reads CAWSVTGSMYTF. Here the CDR3 DNA reads TGTGCCTGGAGTGTTACCGGGAGTATGTACACCTTC. The chain couples TRBV30 to TRBJ1-2, with D uncertain. This CDR3 contains 12 residues. In germline, CDR1 is GTSNPN, CDR2 SVGIG (reference sequence). The V and J ends lost 0 bases and 11 bases respectively, with 13 bases between them.

This chain links TRBV13 with TRBJ2-2; D call uncertain. The CDR3 runs 15 residues. V was clipped by 5 bases and J by 1 base, with 11 bases between them. The germline V gene has CDR1 PRHDT and CDR2 FYEKMQ (reference sequence). The CDR3 DNA follows: TGTGCCAGCAGCCGCTGGCGGTGGAACACCGGGGAGCTGTTTTTT. Translating gives CASSRWRWNTGELFF.

V usage is TRBV6-1 and J usage is TRBJ2-5; TRBD2 agrees at 11 bases. V gave up 2 bases and J gave up 4 bases; unmatched junction bases: 9. CDR3 size: 17 residues. Germline V lookup: CDR1 MNHNS, CDR2 SASEGT. The CDR3 sequence: CASSETWLAGGGETQYF. CDR3 DNA: TGTGCCAGCAGTGAAACGTGGTTAGCGGGAGGGGGAGAGACCCAGTACTTC.

V and J are TRBV7-2 and TRBJ2-7; TRBD2 is a possible D gene (6 bases). This CDR3 spans 14 amino acids. The ends were cut back, 4 bases at V and 2 bases at J, with 12 bases in the middle. The germline V gene encodes CDR1 SGHTA and CDR2 FQGNSA. The chain's CDR3 is CASSWGGRTYEQYF. DNA of the CDR3: TGTGCCAGCAGCTGGGGAGGCCGAACCTACGAGCAGTACTTC.

V usage is TRBV5-6 and J usage is TRBJ2-1; D possibly corresponds to TRBD2 (6 bases). This CDR3 is 16 amino acids long. The germline V and J ends were trimmed by 6 bases and 7 bases, with 23 bases remaining between them. Germline V gives CDR1 SGHDT, CDR2 YYEEEE. CDR3 sequence (DNA): TGTGCCAGCAAGCATGGAGGACGCGGGGCGCGGAATGAGCAGTTCTTC. Protein sequence: CASKHGGRGARNEQFF. Combining the CDR3 with reference TRBV5-6 and TRBJ2-1 gives the whole variable domain DAGVTQSPTHLIKTRGQQVTLRCSPKSGHDTVSWYQQALGQGPQFIFQYYEEEERQRGNFPDRFSGHQFPNYSSELNVNALLLGDSALYLCASKHGGRGARNEQFFGPGTRLTVL.

The V gene is TRBV30, the J gene TRBJ2-1; the D is unclear. CDR1 is GTSNPN and CDR2 is SVGIG in the germline V gene (reference sequence). Trimming removed 4 bases from V and 0 bases from J, with 10 bases in between. The CDR3 runs 14 residues. CDR3 amino acids: CAWNFRSSYNEQFF. The CDR3 DNA follows: TGTGCCTGGAATTTTCGAAGCTCCTACAATGAGCAGTTCTTC.

This clone was picked up one time. The V gene is TRBV7-2, the J gene TRBJ1-1; D remains ambiguous. V was pared by 4 bases and J by 1 base, with 7 bases between. Germline lookup yields CDR1 SGHTA and CDR2 FQGNSA. The CDR3 sequence is 13 residues long. CDR3 sequence reads: CASSYPPNTEAFF. CDR3 nucleotide sequence: TGTGCCAGCAGCTACCCCCCGAACACTGAAGCTTTCTTT.

This rearrangement joins TRBV19 to TRBJ1-1; D remains unclear. The V and J ends lost 10 bases and 6 bases respectively, with 15 bases between them. There are 12 residues in the CDR3. From germline, CDR1 is LNHDA and CDR2 SQIVND (reference sequence). In nucleotides, the CDR3 is TGTGCCACTTCTGCCGGCCGGGCTGAAGCTTTCTTT. Residues: CATSAGRAEAFF.

This clone was seen a few times. This rearrangement joins TRBV7-2 to TRBJ2-7, with TRBD2 matching over 7 bases. Germline V gene lookup returns CDR1 SGHTA and CDR2 FQGNSA. The CDR3 contains 14 residues. The V segment lost 5 bases and the J segment 3 bases; nucleotides outside the gene matches: 7. CDR3 loop: CASSAASGVYEQYF. The CDR3 DNA reads as TGTGCCAGCAGCGCCGCCAGCGGGGTCTACGAGCAGTACTTC.

The chain is built from TRBV2 and TRBJ1-3; D is uncertain. Trimming cost V 1 base and J 0 bases, with 7 bases left between them. The CDR3 is 15 residues long. Germline-derived CDR1 and CDR2 are SNHLY and FYNNEI. The CDR3 region has the DNA TGTGCCAGCAGTGAAGGTGCCCTCTCTGGAAACACCATATATTTT. This translates into CASSEGALSGNTIYF.

This rearrangement joins TRBV9 to TRBJ2-2, with TRBD2 as a possible D gene (6 bases). The CDR3 consists of 14 residues. Trimming took off 6 bases at V and 4 bases at J, with 13 bases between the two ends. The V gene's germline CDR1 is SGDLS and CDR2 YYNGEE. The DNA for the CDR3 is TGTGCCAGCACAGGCGGGGCAGCCACCGGGGAGCTGTTTTTT. It translates to CASTGGAATGELFF. Combining the CDR3 with reference TRBV9 and TRBJ2-2 gives the whole variable domain DSGVTQTPKHLITATGQRVTLRCSPRSGDLSVYWYQQSLDQGLQFLIQYYNGEERAKGNILERFSAQQFPDLHSELNLSSLELGDSALYFCASTGGAATGELFFGEGSRLTVL.

The chain links TRBV7-3 to TRBJ2-7, with D possibly being TRBD2 (6 bases). V was pared by 5 bases and J by 6 bases, with 14 bases between. CDR3 length: 13 residues. Germline CDR1 is SGHTA and CDR2 is FQGTGA. CDR3 coding DNA: TGTGCCAGCAGCCCCAACCACGGGGGCGAGCAGTACTTC. Translating gives CASSPNHGGEQYF. Using reference TRBV7-3 and TRBJ2-7 for the parts outside the CDR3, the full variable domain is GAGVSQTPSNKVTEKGKYVELRCDPISGHTALYWYRQSLGQGPEFLIYFQGTGAADDSGLPNDRFFAVRPEGSVSTLKIQRTERGDSAVYLCASSPNHGGEQYFGPGTRLTVT.

This clone was detected a few times. This same CDR3 is encoded by further DNA sequences in the sample. V and J are TRBV18 and TRBJ2-1; no firm D call. The CDR3 is made up of 11 amino acids. Germline V CDR1 and CDR2: KGHSH, LQKENI. Between the trimmed V and J ends, which lost 2 bases and 5 bases, there was a span of 1 base. As DNA, the CDR3 is TGTGCCAGCTCACCAAACAATGAGCAGTTCTTC. Protein product: CASSPNNEQFF.

The J gene is TRBJ2-7, the V gene TRBV14; D is ambiguous. Germline loops: CDR1 SGHDN, CDR2 FVKESK. CDR3 length: 15 amino acids. Trimming took 0 bases from V and 0 from J, leaving 9 bases between them. The CDR3 coding sequence is TGTGCCAGCAGCCAAGATTTGGCCGGCTCCTACGAGCAGTACTTC. It encodes CASSQDLAGSYEQYF.